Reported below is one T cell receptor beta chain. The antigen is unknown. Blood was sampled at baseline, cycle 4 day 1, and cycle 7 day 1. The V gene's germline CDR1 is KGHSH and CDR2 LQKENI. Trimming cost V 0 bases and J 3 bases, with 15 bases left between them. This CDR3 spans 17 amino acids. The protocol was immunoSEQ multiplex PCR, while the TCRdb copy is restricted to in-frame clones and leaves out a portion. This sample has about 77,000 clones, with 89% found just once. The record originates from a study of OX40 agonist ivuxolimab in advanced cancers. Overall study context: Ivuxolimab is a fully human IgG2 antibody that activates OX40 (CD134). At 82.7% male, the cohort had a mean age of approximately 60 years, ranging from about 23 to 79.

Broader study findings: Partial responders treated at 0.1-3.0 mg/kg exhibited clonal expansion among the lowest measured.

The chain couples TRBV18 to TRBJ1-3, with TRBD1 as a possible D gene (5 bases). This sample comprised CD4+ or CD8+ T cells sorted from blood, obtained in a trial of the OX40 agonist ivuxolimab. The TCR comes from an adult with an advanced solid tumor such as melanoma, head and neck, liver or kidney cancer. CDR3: CASSPPPGPQSGNTIYF. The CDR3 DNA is TGTGCCAGCTCACCACCACCGGGACCTCAGAGTGGAAACACCATATATTTT.